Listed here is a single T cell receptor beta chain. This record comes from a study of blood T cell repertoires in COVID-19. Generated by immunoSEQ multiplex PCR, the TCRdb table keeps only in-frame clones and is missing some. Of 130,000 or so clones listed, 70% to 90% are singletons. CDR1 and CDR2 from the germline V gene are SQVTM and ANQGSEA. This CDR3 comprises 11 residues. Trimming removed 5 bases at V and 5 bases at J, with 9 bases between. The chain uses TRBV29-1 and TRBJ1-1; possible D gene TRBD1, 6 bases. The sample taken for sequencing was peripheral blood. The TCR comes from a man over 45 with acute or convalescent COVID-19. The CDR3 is CSVSRGTEAFF. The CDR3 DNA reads TGCAGCGTTTCCAGGGGAACTGAAGCTTTCTTT.